This T cell receptor (beta chain) came from a study of shared clonotypes between healthy human individuals. Per germline, CDR1 LGHNA and CDR2 YSLEER. The V gene lost 4 bases and the J gene lost 8 bases, with 14 bases spanning the gap. CDR3 length equals 13 residues. Donors comprised only Caucasian adults living in Nashville, Tennessee. In the original workflow: ImmunoSEQ supplied junction-only sequences lacking quality scores, so filtering was different. TCRdb's table, derived via immunoSEQ multiplex PCR, lists solely in-frame clones and lacks some. V and J calls and clone size are as listed in that table; D and trimming were resolved from the DNA. The sample contains about half a million clones, roughly three quarters of which appear only once.

The chain couples TRBV4-3 to TRBJ1-2; the D is unclear. The receptor's source is a woman in her 40s in good health. Some clones in this sample may be carry-over from other donors' samples. What was sequenced was PBMCs. CDR3 nucleotide sequence: TGCGCCAGCAGCCTCCGGGAGGGAGAAGGCTACACCTTC. Its translation: CASSLREGEGYTF.